The clone carrying this T cell receptor beta chain was observed a handful of times. Its antigen is not known. The sample is drawn from a study of beta chain features in type 1 diabetes. Findings and limits, study-wide: Unsettled here was the matter of whether HLA type influences TCRB rearrangement. Insertion counts at VDJ junctions were lower in type 1 diabetes patients, who also showed more deletions there. TCRB CDR3s were moderately but significantly shorter in Type 1 diabetes patients in all four CD4+ subsets.

The germline V gene encodes CDR1 MNHNY and CDR2 SVGAGI (reference sequence). V dropped 8 bases and J dropped 9 bases, with 8 bases sitting between them. The CDR3 length is 10 residues. All of the isolated RNA was reverse transcribed, so expressed TCRB transcripts were sequenced. The protocol was immunoSEQ multiplex PCR, while the TCRdb copy is restricted to in-frame clones and leaves out a portion. The sample contains approximately 600,000 clones, 9.5% to 15% of which appear only once. Every single donor gave one heparinised blood draw, and these averaged approximately 100 mL. This rearrangement joins TRBV6-6 to TRBJ1-3, with D uncertain. The TCR originated in a man aged 25 to 45 with type 1 diabetes. The sample comprised naive CD4+ T cells from blood. The CDR3 DNA sequence: TGTGCCAGCTTTGAGGTCACCATATATTTT. It is translated as CASFEVTIYF.